Listed below are T cell receptor beta chains from one sample, sequenced in a study of regulatory T cells in long-lasting Graves disease. TCRdb re-analysed the multiplex PCR reads in MiXCR, keeping a single row per CDR3 protein. The sample yields some 410,000 distinct CDR3 sequences, about 16% seen once. This same sample was also taken into another study, of T cells in Graves' hyperthyroidism and ophthalmopathy.

Sequenced here: peripheral blood mononuclear cells (PBMCs), sampled at new diagnosis, from a patient treated with antithyroid drugs. Every receptor here comes from a woman aged 30 to 39 with Graves disease. The CDR3 runs from the conserved cysteine through the conserved F or W. A D gene is named only where the DNA matches it firmly. Not all rows give a size; the values are once, few, many and, for expanded clones, a class.

clone_size	v_call	d_call	j_call	cdr3_nt	cdr3_aa
many	TRBV2	-	TRBJ2-5	TGTGCCAGCAGTGAACCCGGGGGGCGAGGAGAGACCCAGTACTTC	CASSEPGGRGETQYF
many	TRBV6-1	-	TRBJ2-1	TGTGCCAGCAGTAAGACCCCACATGAGCAGTTCTTC	CASSKTPHEQFF
few	TRBV7-2	TRBD1	TRBJ1-2	TGTGCCAGCACCTACGCCGGGACAGGGATGCTTTTATATGGCTACACCTTC	CASTYAGTGMLLYGYTF
many	TRBV28	-	TRBJ2-1	TGTGCCAGCAGTTTATTCCAAGGGTTTGAGCAGTTCTTC	CASSLFQGFEQFF
many	TRBV6-1	TRBD1	TRBJ1-1	TGTGCCAGCAGTCTAGACCGGGACAGTCGCACTGAAGCTTTCTTT	CASSLDRDSRTEAFF
many	TRBV4-3	-	TRBJ2-3	TGCGCCAGCAGCCAAGAACCCCACAGGGGGGGAGGCACAGATACGCAGTATTTT	CASSQEPHRGGGTDTQYF
-	TRBV6-1	TRBD2	TRBJ2-1	TGTGCCAGCATCACTAGCGGGAGCTATGAGCAGTTCTTC	CASITSGSYEQFF
many	TRBV7-9	TRBD2	TRBJ2-7	TGTGCCAGCAGGCCGTCTGTGGTAGCGGGATCTTCCTACGAGCAGTACTTC	CASRPSVVAGSSYEQYF
many	TRBV18	-	TRBJ2-1	TGTGCCAGCTCACCACCAGGGGTGGGGTCCTACAATGAGCAGTTCTTC	CASSPPGVGSYNEQFF
-	TRBV5-1	-	TRBJ2-7	TGCGCCAGCAGCTTAAACGGGGGTTCCTACGAGCAGTACTTC	CASSLNGGSYEQYF
many	TRBV24-1	-	TRBJ2-1	TGTGCCACCAGTGATTTCAGTGGCGGGGTCGGGGGAAGTGAGCAGTTCTTC	CATSDFSGGVGGSEQFF
many	TRBV11-3	-	TRBJ2-1	TGTGCCAGCAGCAGGGCTATCAGCAATGAGCAGTTCTTC	CASSRAISNEQFF
many	TRBV6-1	-	TRBJ2-1	TGTGCCAGCAGTGAAGCGCCGACAAGCGGGCAGTTCTTC	CASSEAPTSGQFF
many	TRBV14	TRBD1	TRBJ2-7	TGTGCCAGCTCCCGACAGGGGTCCTTTTCTTACGAGCAGTACTTC	CASSRQGSFSYEQYF
few	TRBV24-1	TRBD1	TRBJ2-1	TGTGCCACCAGTGATTCCCAGGGGGCGTACAGCTCCTACAATGAGCAGTTCTTC	CATSDSQGAYSSYNEQFF
-	TRBV19	-	TRBJ1-1	TGTGCCAGTAGTGCCGGGGCCACTGAAGCTTTCTTT	CASSAGATEAFF
-	TRBV14	TRBD1	TRBJ1-1	TGTGCCAGCAGCCCTACGGGACAGGTGAACACTGAAGCTTTCTTT	CASSPTGQVNTEAFF
-	TRBV6-2/TRBV6-3	-	TRBJ2-5	TGTGCCAGCAGGGCTCAGGGTCAAGAGACCCAGTACTTC	CASRAQGQETQYF
-	TRBV6-1	TRBD2	TRBJ2-7	TGTGCCAGCAGGGTCCGGGCGGGAGGGTACGAGCAGTACTTC	CASRVRAGGYEQYF
-	TRBV2	TRBD1	TRBJ1-2	TGTGCCAGCAGTTTATCCGGGACAGGGGAGCAGCTAGACTATGGCTACACCTTC	CASSLSGTGEQLDYGYTF
-	TRBV29-1	-	TRBJ1-2	TGCAGCCTCGGAGGGCAGAACTATGGCTACACCTTC	CSLGGQNYGYTF
-	TRBV4-1	-	TRBJ2-1	TGCGCCAGCAGCCAAGATGTCCCCTACAATGAGCAGTTCTTC	CASSQDVPYNEQFF
many	TRBV24-1	-	TRBJ2-1	TGTGCCACCAGTGACCGACTAGGCAATGAGCAGTTCTTC	CATSDRLGNEQFF
-	TRBV6-1	-	TRBJ1-5	TGTGCCAGCAACGCTGGCTCTAGCAATCAGCCCCAGCATTTT	CASNAGSSNQPQHF
-	TRBV7-2	TRBD1	TRBJ2-7	TGTGCCAGCAGCTTGAGGACAGGGGGCGCGGACGAGCAGTACTTC	CASSLRTGGADEQYF
-	TRBV19	TRBD1	TRBJ2-5	TGTGCCAGTAGCCCCCGGGACAGGGCTGGGGCCCAGTACTTC	CASSPRDRAGAQYF
-	TRBV6-1	-	TRBJ2-1	TGTGCCAGACTCCGGGACTGTCACCCCATCTCCTACAATGAGCAGTTCTTC	CARLRDCHPISYNEQFF
many	TRBV15	TRBD2	TRBJ2-3	TGTGCCACCAGCAGACTAGCGGGAGTTTTCACAGATACGCAGTATTTT	CATSRLAGVFTDTQYF
many	TRBV6-2/TRBV6-3	TRBD2	TRBJ2-3	TGTGCCAGCAAGAGCGGGAGAGCGGCAGATACGCAGTATTTT	CASKSGRAADTQYF
many	TRBV6-1	TRBD1	TRBJ1-5	TGTGCCAGCAGACTGTCAGGGGGGAATAGCAATCAGCCCCAGCATTTT	CASRLSGGNSNQPQHF
many	TRBV7-2	-	TRBJ1-3	TGTGCCAGCAGCTACCAGGGAACTGGAAACACCATATATTTT	CASSYQGTGNTIYF
-	TRBV6-2/TRBV6-3	-	TRBJ2-4	TGTGCCAGCGGGGGCCTAGCCAAAAACATTCAGTACTTC	CASGGLAKNIQYF
-	TRBV24-1	-	TRBJ1-2	TGTGCCACCAGTGATCCCGGACAAAACTATGGCTACACCTTC	CATSDPGQNYGYTF
many	TRBV20-1	-	TRBJ2-3	TGCAGTGCTAGAGATTGGGGGGAGCGGGGCACAGATACGCAGTATTTT	CSARDWGERGTDTQYF
-	TRBV6-1	TRBD2	TRBJ2-7	TGTGCCAGCACCACCAGAGTAAGGCCGAGCGGGAGGGTCTCCTACGAGCAGTACTTC	CASTTRVRPSGRVSYEQYF
many	TRBV27	-	TRBJ2-1	TGTGCCAGCAGCTCGGACTACACCCTCTCCTACAATGAGCAGTTCTTC	CASSSDYTLSYNEQFF
many	TRBV5-1	-	TRBJ2-1	TGCGCCAGCAGCCCTGAGATGGGCAATGAGCAGTTCTTC	CASSPEMGNEQFF
few	TRBV6-1	TRBD2	TRBJ2-1	TGTGCCAGCAGTCCCCAAGGGACTATCGTAGGACATGAGCAGTTCTTC	CASSPQGTIVGHEQFF
many	TRBV11-2	-	TRBJ1-2	TGTGCCAGCAGCCCCGAAAACTATGGCTACACCTTC	CASSPENYGYTF
many	TRBV3-1	TRBD1	TRBJ1-1	TGTGCCAGCAGCCAACTTTACCTTGGGACAGTTGGTTTCTTTGGAGCTTTCTTT	CASSQLYLGTVGFFGAFF
-	TRBV7-8	TRBD1	TRBJ2-1	TGTGCCAGCAGCTTAGGGGGACAGGGGTACTACAATGAGCAGTTCTTC	CASSLGGQGYYNEQFF
many	TRBV7-8	-	TRBJ1-5	TGTGCCAGCAGCGCCTACCCCCCCTTAGATCAGCCCCAGCATTTT	CASSAYPPLDQPQHF
-	TRBV6-1	-	TRBJ1-2	TGTGCCAGCAGTCCAGCCGGGCACTATGGCTACACCTTC	CASSPAGHYGYTF
many	TRBV20-1	TRBD1	TRBJ2-7	TGCAGTGCTAGGGCAGGGGACAGGGGAGGCTACGAGCAGTACTTC	CSARAGDRGGYEQYF
few	TRBV24-1	TRBD1	TRBJ2-3	TGTGCCACCAGTGAACAGGGGGCGGTAGATACGCAGTATTTT	CATSEQGAVDTQYF
many	TRBV20-1	TRBD2	TRBJ2-7	TGCAGTGCTCGGCAGCGGGATACCTACGAGCAGTACTTC	CSARQRDTYEQYF
few	TRBV7-2	-	TRBJ2-3	TGTGCCAGCAGCTTAGTGAGTTCTAGCACAGATACGCAGTATTTT	CASSLVSSSTDTQYF
few	TRBV6-5	-	TRBJ2-7	TGTGCCAGCAGTTCCCCCGCACGAGACGGGCAGTACTTC	CASSSPARDGQYF
few	TRBV27	-	TRBJ2-5	TGTGCCAGCAGAAGCGGTCCCTGGGAGACCCAGTACTTC	CASRSGPWETQYF
few	TRBV3-1	TRBD1	TRBJ2-7	TGTGCCAGCAGCCCCCACGGACAGGGGGAGTACGAGCAGTACTTC	CASSPHGQGEYEQYF
many	TRBV12-3/TRBV12-4	TRBD2	TRBJ2-3	TGTGCCAGCAGTTTTATGCTCCTATCGACTAGCGGGAAGGATACGCAGTATTTT	CASSFMLLSTSGKDTQYF
many	TRBV6-2/TRBV6-3	-	TRBJ2-7	TGTGCCAGCAAGCACCGGGACATAAACTCCTACGAGCAGTACTTC	CASKHRDINSYEQYF
many	TRBV18	-	TRBJ1-2	TGTGCCAGCTCACCAAGGGTCGGAGGGTCCGGCTATGGCTACACCTTC	CASSPRVGGSGYGYTF
many	TRBV29-1	TRBD2	TRBJ2-3	TGCAGCGCAATGGGGCTAGCGGGGACAGATACGCAGTATTTT	CSAMGLAGTDTQYF
many	TRBV30	-	TRBJ2-6	TGTGCCTGGAGTGTGGGGGGAACCGGGGCCAACGTCCTGACTTTC	CAWSVGGTGANVLTF
many	TRBV6-1	-	TRBJ2-3	TGTGCCAGCAGTGATCGGATAACTAGCAGGGATACGCAGTATTTT	CASSDRITSRDTQYF
-	TRBV5-5	TRBD1	TRBJ2-3	TGTGCCAGCACCAAAAGTATAGGACAGGGGGCCAGCACAGATACGCAGTATTTT	CASTKSIGQGASTDTQYF